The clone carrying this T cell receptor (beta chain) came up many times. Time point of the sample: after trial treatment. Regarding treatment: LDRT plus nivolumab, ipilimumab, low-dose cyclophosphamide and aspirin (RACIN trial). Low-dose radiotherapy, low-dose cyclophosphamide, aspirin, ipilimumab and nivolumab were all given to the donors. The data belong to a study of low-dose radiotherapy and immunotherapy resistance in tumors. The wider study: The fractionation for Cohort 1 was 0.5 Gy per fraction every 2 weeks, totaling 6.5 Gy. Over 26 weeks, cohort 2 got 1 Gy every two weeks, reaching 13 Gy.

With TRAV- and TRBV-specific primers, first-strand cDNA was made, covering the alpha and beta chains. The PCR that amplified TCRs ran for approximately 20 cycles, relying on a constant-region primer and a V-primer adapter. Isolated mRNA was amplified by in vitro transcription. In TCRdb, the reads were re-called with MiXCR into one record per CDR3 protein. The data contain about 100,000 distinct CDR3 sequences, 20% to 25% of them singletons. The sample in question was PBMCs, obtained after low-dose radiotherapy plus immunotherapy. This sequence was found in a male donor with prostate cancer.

CDR3 sequence: CSARDSGRSYNEQFF. CDR3 in DNA: TGCAGTGCTAGAGATTCGGGAAGGAGCTACAATGAGCAGTTCTTC. The chain combines TRBV20-1 with TRBJ2-1; possible D gene TRBD2, 5 bases. The V gene lost 0 bases and the J gene lost 3 bases, with 12 bases spanning the gap. The CDR3 has 15 amino acids. Germline values: CDR1 DFQATT, CDR2 SNEGSKA (reference sequence).